What follows are 14 T cell receptor beta chains derived from one specimen sequenced in a study of neurological immune-mediated disorders. TCRdb redid the calling of the 5' RACE reads with MiXCR, one entry per CDR3 protein. The table records roughly 32,000 distinct CDR3 sequences, 3.8% of them present only once. The sequencing input was PBMCs. All receptors come from a man aged 30 to 39 with multiple sclerosis.

This clonotype has at least ten counts. The V gene is TRBV29-1, the J gene TRBJ2-5; D remains unclear. The V and J ends lost 6 bases and 2 bases respectively, with 7 bases between them. CDR3 length: 11 amino acids. Germline V lookup: CDR1 SQVTM, CDR2 ANQGSEA. The CDR3: CSVQSQETQYF. In DNA form, the CDR3 reads TGCAGCGTCCAGTCTCAAGAGACCCAGTACTTC. The variable domain in full, with the rest retrieved from reference TRBV29-1 and TRBJ2-5, is SAVISQKPSRDICQRGTSLTIQCQVDSQVTMMFWYRQQPGQSLTLIATANQGSEATYESGFVIDKFPISRPNLTFSTLTVSNMSPEDSSIYLCSVQSQETQYFGPGTRLLVL.

This clonotype came up many times. This sequence joins TRBV5-1 and TRBJ2-5, with 7 bases that match TRBD1. Trimming removed 4 bases from V and 5 bases from J; junction bases left unmatched: 14. Germline CDR1 is SGHRS and CDR2 is YFSETQ. The CDR3 extends over 16 amino acids. The CDR3 DNA is TGCGCCAGCAGCCCCGAACCCCGACAGGGACGGGAGACCCAGTACTTC. As protein: CASSPEPRQGRETQYF.

This clonotype showed up just a few times. V is TRBV10-3 and J is TRBJ2-3; TRBD2 is a possible D gene (5 bases). The CDR3 runs 14 residues. CDR1 is ENHRY and CDR2 is SYGVKD in the germline V gene. V was trimmed by 9 bases and J by 3 bases, leaving 16 bases between them. CDR3 in amino acids: CAIMGLALTDTQYF. CDR3 in DNA: TGTGCCATTATGGGTCTAGCTTTGACAGATACGCAGTATTTT.

This clonotype occurred many times. V gene TRBV5-1 combines with J gene TRBJ2-1; 7 positions match TRBD1. With 5 bases clipped from V and 6 bases from J, the junction kept 8 bases outside the gene matches. CDR3 size: 14 residues. Germline V lookup: CDR1 SGHRS, CDR2 YFSETQ. The CDR3 region is CASRSIPGGNEQFF. Written as DNA, the CDR3 is TGCGCCAGCAGATCAATTCCAGGGGGCAATGAGCAGTTCTTC.

This clonotype was observed many times. The chain carries TRBV5-6 and TRBJ1-2, with D tentatively TRBD1 (5 bases). The germline CDR1 and CDR2 sequences are SGHDT and YYEEEE. V lost 0 bases and J lost 6, with 12 bases in between. CDR3 length equals 14 residues. The CDR3 loop reads CASSLGRGSHGYTF. The CDR3 region has the DNA TGTGCCAGCAGCTTGGGGAGGGGATCCCATGGCTACACCTTC.

This clonotype has a handful of counts. The chain employs TRBV20-1 and TRBJ1-1; 8 bases match TRBD1. V trimming: 4 bases; J trimming: 5 bases; junction bases outside the gene matches: 9. The length of the CDR3 is 14 residues. The germline V gene has CDR1 DFQATT and CDR2 SNEGSKA (reference sequence). CDR3 DNA sequence: TGCAGTGCTAAGACAGGGGCGGGGGGGACTGAAGCTTTCTTT. Its translation: CSAKTGAGGTEAFF.

At least ten counts were recorded for this clonotype. The CDR3 loop is CASSLAVGIQPQHF. The CDR3 DNA reads as TGTGCCAGCAGCTTGGCGGTAGGCATACAGCCCCAGCATTTT. The chain uses TRBV5-6 and TRBJ1-5; D gene unclear. V lost 0 bases to trimming and J lost 7 bases, with 11 bases between them. This CDR3 spans 14 amino acids. Looked up from germline, CDR1 is SGHDT and CDR2 is YYEEEE.

A remark on this clonotype: The junction departs from germline at one end; a sequencing error may be responsible. The genes are TRBV27 and TRBJ1-6; weak D call: TRBD1 (6 bases). The CDR3 has 14 amino acids. CDR1 MNHEY and CDR2 SMNVEV come from the germline V gene (reference sequence). CDR3 in DNA: TGTGCCAGCAGGGTACAGGGCACCCAATCACCCCTCAACTTT. Its translation: CASRVQGTQSPLNF.

This clonotype showed up just a few times. This CDR3 fails to terminate in the conserved phenylalanine or tryptophan, so it likely reflects a read error. The limits of the CDR3 on the DNA are not certain, so only TCRdb's listed CDR3 is given. The chain employs TRBV5-1 and TRBJ2-7; the table's D gene call, TRBD1, was not cross checked with the DNA. The CDR3 is 17 residues long, counting both termini. Germline-derived CDR1 and CDR2 are SGHRS and YFSETQ. The CDR3 loop is CASSTDPSTGLVEHRYN.

Ten or more counts support this clonotype. The CDR3 sequence is CAIRWGGQNDEQFF. The CDR3 DNA reads as TGTGCCATCAGGTGGGGGGGGCAGAATGATGAGCAGTTCTTC. The chain is built from TRBV10-3 and TRBJ2-1; D might be TRBD2 (7 bases). The germline V and J ends were trimmed by 6 bases and 8 bases, with 17 bases remaining between them. CDR1 and CDR2 from the germline V gene are ENHRY and SYGVKD. CDR3 length: 14 amino acids.

There are a few counts of this clonotype. This chain uses TRBV20-1 with TRBJ1-2; no clear D. V was trimmed by 6 bases and J by 8 bases, leaving 10 bases between them. The germline gives CDR1 DFQATT, CDR2 SNEGSKA (reference sequence). This CDR3 region has 10 residues. CDR3: CSATLWGYTF. The CDR3 bases are TGCAGTGCCACCCTCTGGGGCTACACCTTC.

This clonotype has ten or more counts. The chain carries TRBV5-1 and TRBJ2-7; 7 nucleotides line up with TRBD2. The CDR3 sequence is 11 residues long. The trim removed 8 bases at V and 6 bases at J, leaving 5 bases unmatched. The germline V gene has CDR1 SGHRS and CDR2 YFSETQ. CDR3 nucleotides: TGCGCCAGTAGCCTAGCGGTCGAGCAGTACTTC. Translation gives CASSLAVEQYF.

The V gene is TRBV5-1, the J gene TRBJ1-4, with D unresolved. Trimming took off 2 bases at V and 6 bases at J, with 5 bases between the two ends. The CDR3 has 12 amino acids. CDR1 and CDR2 from the germline V gene are SGHRS and YFSETQ. The CDR3 is CASSLGDEKLFF. The CDR3 DNA reads as TGCGCCAGCAGCTTAGGAGATGAAAAACTGTTTTTT.

This clonotype has more than one count but fewer than ten. The chain links TRBV30 to TRBJ2-5, with a tentative D call TRBD2 (5 bases). Trimming took 1 base from V and 5 from J, leaving 14 bases between them. The CDR3 has 14 residues. CDR1 GTSNPN and CDR2 SVGIG come from the germline V gene (reference sequence). CDR3 protein: CAWSGPGRLETQYF. As DNA, the CDR3 is TGTGCCTGGAGTGGACCGGGAAGGTTGGAGACCCAGTACTTC.